The 26 T cell receptor beta chains below were found in one sample sequenced in a study of molecular identifiers for immune sequencing clone quantification. Using its own MiXCR run on the PCR reads, TCRdb lists one record per CDR3 protein. The sample shows around 86,000 distinct CDR3 sequences, 15% to 20% of them seen only once. Sequencing was carried out using naive CD8+ T cells from blood, with Jurkat cell RNA spiked in. This sample's subset: FACS-sorted CD8+CD4-CCR7+CD45RA+ naive T cells. The source is a human donor in good health. Some libraries in this study had Jurkat cell RNA spiked in.

Concerning this clonotype itself: This sequence may be a read error, since a much larger clone differs from it by one base. The conserved phenylalanine or tryptophan normally closing the CDR3 is absent here, so this likely arose from a read error. The chain employs TRBV7-9 and TRBJ2-5, with 7 bases matching TRBD2. With V trimmed by 5 bases and J by 10 bases, 16 bases remained unmatched. Germline V lookup: CDR1 SEHNR, CDR2 FQNEAQ (reference sequence). CDR3 length: 15 residues. Here the CDR3 DNA reads TGTGCCAGCAGCCCTGGGGGGGTGGGGTCGGAAGTCCAGTACCTC. Translation gives CASSPGGVGSEVQYL.

This clonotype has ten or more counts. The V gene is TRBV7-2, the J gene TRBJ2-3, with D hard to call. CDR3 length: 15 amino acids. Looked up from germline, CDR1 is SGHTA and CDR2 is FQGNSA. V was trimmed by 2 bases and J by 2 bases, leaving 11 bases between them. In DNA, the CDR3 is TGTGCCAGCAGCTTATTTGTGGGAACCACAGATACGCAGTATTTT. Residues: CASSLFVGTTDTQYF.

This clonotype was recorded many times. The chain joins TRBV27 to TRBJ2-7; a weak D match, TRBD1 (5 bases). V lost 8 bases to trimming and J lost 1 base, with 12 bases between them. The CDR3 length is 13 residues. CDR1 is MNHEY, CDR2 SMNVEV, per germline (reference sequence). As DNA, the CDR3 is TGTGCCAGCGGCTCTAGGGGATCCTACGAGCAGTACTTC. Protein sequence: CASGSRGSYEQYF.

This clonotype was observed at least ten times. V is TRBV4-2 and J is TRBJ2-3, with 10 positions matching TRBD2. Per germline, CDR1 LGHNA and CDR2 YNFKEQ. After removal of 3 bases from V and 2 bases from J, the junction contained 14 bases not matched to a gene. The CDR3 spans 19 residues. In nucleotides, the CDR3 is TGTGCCAGCAGCCAGAACCCCTTAGCGGGAGGTTCCCCCACAGATACGCAGTATTTT. This encodes CASSQNPLAGGSPTDTQYF.

There are many counts of this clonotype. V gene TRBV15 combines with J gene TRBJ2-2; D might be TRBD1 (5 bases). CDR3 length: 14 amino acids. CDR1 and CDR2 from the germline V gene are LNHNV and YYDKDF (reference sequence). Trimming left V 6 bases short and J 1 base short, with 9 bases between. The CDR3 DNA reads as TGTGCCACCAGTCACAGGTGGAACACCGGGGAGCTGTTTTTT. This encodes CATSHRWNTGELFF.

Concerning this clonotype: A much larger clone differs from this one at a single base, so this may be a read error. The chain couples TRBV6-2 or TRBV6-3 to TRBJ2-7; D uncertain. Germline lookup yields CDR1 MNHEY and CDR2 SVGEGT. This CDR3 spans 13 amino acids. Written as DNA, the CDR3 is TGTGCCAGCAGTTACCACAGCTCCCACGAGCAGTACTTC. This encodes CASSYHSSHEQYF.

A word on this clonotype: A single base separates this from a much larger clone, so it may be a read error. This likely comes from a read error, as the CDR3 has no conserved phenylalanine or tryptophan at its end. The chain employs TRBV7-2 and TRBJ2-5, with 7 nucleotides matching TRBD2. Losses at the gene ends were 1 base for V and 7 bases for J; bases not matched to a gene: 3. The CDR3 runs 13 residues. CDR1 SGHTA and CDR2 FQGNSA come from the germline V gene. The CDR3 loop is CASSLGSGVTQYS. DNA of the CDR3: TGTGCCAGCAGCTTAGGGAGCGGGGTGACCCAGTACTCC.

This clonotype has ten or more counts. The chain joins TRBV14 to TRBJ2-6; no clear D. In germline, CDR1 is SGHDN, CDR2 FVKESK. The CDR3 extends over 14 amino acids. V lost 0 bases, J lost 6 bases, and 6 bases lay in between. This CDR3 is CASSQEIMANVLTF. Here the CDR3 DNA reads TGTGCCAGCAGCCAAGAAATTATGGCCAACGTCCTGACTTTC.

DNA for the CDR3: TGTGCCAGCAACCTCCTCCCGGACAGCGCTAACTATGGCTACACCTTC. This encodes CASNLLPDSANYGYTF. This chain uses TRBV6-2 or TRBV6-3 with TRBJ1-2; D might be TRBD1 (6 bases). V shed 7 bases and J shed 0 bases, with 18 bases lying between them. CDR1 is MNHEY, CDR2 SVGEGT, per germline. The CDR3 is 16 residues long.

The rearrangement joins TRBV7-2 to TRBJ1-1; tentatively, D is TRBD1 (5 bases). This CDR3 region has 16 residues. V lost 1 base and J 3 bases, leaving 15 bases between the germline ends. Germline V CDR1 and CDR2: SGHTA, FQGNSA. This CDR3 is CASSLVGWGVDTEAFF. DNA of the CDR3: TGTGCCAGCAGCTTAGTCGGTTGGGGGGTGGACACTGAAGCTTTCTTT.

In this sample, this clonotype turned up many times. The chain uses TRBV3-1 and TRBJ2-4; maybe TRBD1 (7 bases). The CDR3 is 19 residues long. Germline V gives CDR1 LGHDT, CDR2 YNNKEL (reference sequence). Trimming took 3 bases from V and 0 from J, leaving 21 bases between them. As DNA, the CDR3 is TGTGCCAGCAGCCAGGGGGCACAGGGGACTTTCCTAGCCAAAAACATTCAGTACTTC. Its translation: CASSQGAQGTFLAKNIQYF. The variable domain in full, completed from reference TRBV3-1 and TRBJ2-4, reads DTAVSQTPKYLVTQMGNDKSIKCEQNLGHDTMYWYKQDSKKFLKIMFSYNNKELIINETVPNRFSPKSPDKAHLNLHINSLELGDSAVYFCASSQGAQGTFLAKNIQYFGAGTRLSVL.

This clonotype was seen repeatedly, ten times or more. This chain uses TRBV30 with TRBJ2-2, with a weak D call TRBD1 (6 bases). Trimming took off 3 bases at V and 2 bases at J, with 13 bases between the two ends. Per the germline V gene, CDR1 is GTSNPN and CDR2 is SVGIG (reference sequence). The length of the CDR3 is 15 residues. This CDR3 is CAWSGRTANTGELFF. In DNA, the CDR3 is TGTGCCTGGAGCGGGCGGACAGCAAACACCGGGGAGCTGTTTTTT.

This clonotype was seen many times. The chain links TRBV7-8 to TRBJ2-3; 8 nucleotides line up with TRBD2. Germline V gene sequence: CDR1 SGHVS, CDR2 FQNEAQ. V lost 0 bases and J lost 3; bases outside the gene matches: 8. The CDR3 totals 17 residues. The CDR3 DNA reads as TGTGCCAGCAGCTTAGCGCTAGGCGGGGGGACGACAGATACGCAGTATTTT. The encoded protein is CASSLALGGGTTDTQYF.

In DNA form, the CDR3 reads TGTGCCAGCAGCTTAGTTGACGGAGCCTACGAGCAGTACTTC. It encodes CASSLVDGAYEQYF. The chain carries TRBV11-2 and TRBJ2-7; no clear D. Trimming pared 1 base from V and 2 bases from J, leaving 9 bases between. Looked up from germline, CDR1 is SGHAT and CDR2 is FQNNGV. The CDR3 consists of 14 residues.

This clonotype was detected ten times or more. V is TRBV4-2 and J is TRBJ2-7; perhaps TRBD1 as D (6 bases). The CDR3 covers 13 residues. V dropped 1 base and J dropped 5 bases, with 9 bases sitting between them. The germline V gene encodes CDR1 LGHNA and CDR2 YNFKEQ. CDR3 amino acids: CASSQVQGNEQYF. CDR3 coding DNA: TGTGCCAGCAGCCAAGTACAGGGTAACGAGCAGTACTTC.

This clonotype was counted many times. The genes are TRBV19 and TRBJ2-1; D may be TRBD1 or TRBD2 (7 bases each). With 8 bases removed from V and 3 bases from J, the gap between germline ends came to 14 bases. The CDR3 consists of 14 residues. Germline CDR1 LNHDA, CDR2 SQIVND (reference sequence). The CDR3 sequence is CASQGGADYNEQFF. The CDR3 DNA reads as TGTGCCAGTCAGGGGGGGGCCGACTACAATGAGCAGTTCTTC. The complete variable domain, with remaining parts taken from reference TRBV19 and TRBJ2-1, reads DGGITQSPKYLFRKEGQNVTLSCEQNLNHDAMYWYRQDPGQGLRLIYYSQIVNDFQKGDIAEGYSVSREKKESFPLTVTSAQKNPTAFYLCASQGGADYNEQFFGPGTRLTVL.

This clonotype was counted ten times or more. This chain joins TRBV18 and TRBJ2-7, with 7 bases identical to TRBD2. The V gene end was trimmed by 1 base and the J gene end by 3 bases; junction bases not matched to a gene: 12. The CDR3 is 17 residues long. Germline CDR1 and CDR2: KGHSH and LQKENI. The CDR3 DNA follows: TGTGCCAGCTCACCACGGTCGCATAGCGGGTATTTCTACGAGCAGTACTTC. It yields the protein CASSPRSHSGYFYEQYF.

This clonotype was seen ten or more times. J is TRBJ2-1 and V is TRBV7-2, with 11 bases aligning to TRBD2. The CDR3 consists of 13 residues. Germline V gene lookup returns CDR1 SGHTA and CDR2 FQGNSA. With V trimmed by 4 bases and J by 9 bases, 2 bases remained unmatched. The CDR3 loop reads CASSSGLAGEQFF. DNA of the CDR3: TGTGCCAGCAGCTCCGGACTAGCGGGTGAGCAGTTCTTC.

About this clonotype itself: This may be a read error: a much more frequent sequence differs by one nucleotide. J is TRBJ2-3 and V is TRBV9; the D call may be TRBD1 or TRBD2 (6 bases each). CDR1 SGDLS and CDR2 YYNGEE come from the germline V gene. This CDR3 comprises 16 residues. CDR3 bases: TGTGCCGGCAGCGGAGGGGGTGTGGAGGCGCCAGATACGCAGTATTTT. It encodes CAGSGGGVEAPDTQYF.

This chain joins TRBV14 and TRBJ2-7; D assignment may be TRBD1 or TRBD2 (5 bases each). The CDR3 loop spans 14 amino acids. V gave up 4 bases and J gave up 2 bases, with 12 bases separating them. Per germline, CDR1 SGHDN and CDR2 FVKESK. Here the CDR3 DNA reads TGTGCCAGCAGCCGGGACCTCGAGGCCTACGAGCAGTACTTC. This gives the protein CASSRDLEAYEQYF.

Worth noting for this clonotype: A much larger clone sits a single nucleotide away, making a read error possible. The chain carries TRBV30 and TRBJ2-2, with TRBD1 matching over 7 bases. Germline CDR1 GTSNPN, CDR2 SVGIG (reference sequence). The CDR3 is 15 residues long. The CDR3 nucleotides are TGTGCCTGGAGGCCGGGACAGCAAAACACCGGGGAGCCGTTTTTT. It is translated as CAWRPGQQNTGEPFF.

The chain carries TRBV29-1 and TRBJ2-7; D perhaps matches TRBD2 (6 bases). CDR1 and CDR2 (germline): SQVTM, ANQGSEA. The CDR3 sequence is 16 residues long. Deletions cut 6 bases from V and 1 base from J, with 22 bases between. CDR3 sequence reads: CSVALFRDGGSYEQYF. The CDR3 DNA is TGCAGCGTCGCCCTTTTCCGGGACGGAGGGTCCTACGAGCAGTACTTC.

This clonotype was counted only a few times. This chain uses TRBV19 with TRBJ2-3; 12 bases match TRBD2. Trimming cost V 6 bases and J 0 bases; bases outside gene matches: 25. This CDR3 spans 23 amino acids. Germline values: CDR1 LNHDA, CDR2 SQIVND (reference sequence). This CDR3 reads CASRVRGRARLAGEPASTDTQYF. The CDR3 bases are TGTGCCAGTAGGGTTAGAGGACGAGCAAGACTAGCGGGGGAACCAGCTAGCACAGATACGCAGTATTTT.

This clonotype has at least ten counts. J is TRBJ2-6 and V is TRBV9, with 7 bases that match TRBD2. The CDR3 runs 19 residues. V dropped 3 bases and J dropped 0; count of bases not matched to a gene: 12. Germline-derived CDR1 and CDR2 are SGDLS and YYNGEE. This CDR3 reads CASSEALLATSSGANVLTF. As DNA, the CDR3 is TGTGCCAGCAGCGAGGCCCTACTAGCGACTAGCTCTGGGGCCAACGTCCTGACTTTC. Looking up the rest from reference TRBV9 and TRBJ2-6 gives the full variable domain: DSGVTQTPKHLITATGQRVTLRCSPRSGDLSVYWYQQSLDQGLQFLIQYYNGEERAKGNILERFSAQQFPDLHSELNLSSLELGDSALYFCASSEALLATSSGANVLTFGAGSRLTVL.

At least ten counts were recorded for this clonotype. The chain carries TRBV7-2 and TRBJ2-4; D gene uncertain. The germline V gene has CDR1 SGHTA and CDR2 FQGNSA. This CDR3 is 13 amino acids long. V lost 1 base and J lost 8, with 9 bases in between. The CDR3, as DNA: TGTGCCAGCAGCTTAGGCAGTCTGTACATTCAGTACTTC. This encodes CASSLGSLYIQYF.

Regarding this clonotype: With a much larger clone just one base away, this may be a read error. The CDR3 bases are TGCAGTGCTAACCCCCGGGGAATTGCCCCAGATACGCGGTATTTT. This gives the protein CSANPRGIAPDTRYF. The gene calls are TRBV20-1 and TRBJ2-3, with D possibly TRBD2 on 5 matching bases. CDR1 is DFQATT, CDR2 SNEGSKA, per germline (reference sequence). This CDR3 has 15 amino acids.